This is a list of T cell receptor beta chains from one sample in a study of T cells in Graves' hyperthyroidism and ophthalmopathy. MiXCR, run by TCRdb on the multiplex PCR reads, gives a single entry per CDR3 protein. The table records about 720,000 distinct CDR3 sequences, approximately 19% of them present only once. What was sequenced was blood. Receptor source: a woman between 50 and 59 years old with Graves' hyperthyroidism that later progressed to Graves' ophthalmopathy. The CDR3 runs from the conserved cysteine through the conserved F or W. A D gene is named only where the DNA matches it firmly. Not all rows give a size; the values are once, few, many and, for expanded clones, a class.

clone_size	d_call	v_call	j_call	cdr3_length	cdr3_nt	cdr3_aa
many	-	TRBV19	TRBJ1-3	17	TGTGCCAGTAGTTCTACCGGACGCCACATGGCTGGAAACACCATATATTTT	CASSSTGRHMAGNTIYF
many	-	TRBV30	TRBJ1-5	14	TGTGCCTGGAGTCACCCAGGGGGCAATCAGCCCCAGCATTTT	CAWSHPGGNQPQHF
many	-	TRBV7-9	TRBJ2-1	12	TGTGCCAGCAGCGCCGGAAGGCTGGAGCAGTTCTTC	CASSAGRLEQFF
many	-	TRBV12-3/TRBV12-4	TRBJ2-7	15	TGTGCCAGCAGTTGGGGGACGGATAACACGGGGGAGCAGTACTTC	CASSWGTDNTGEQYF
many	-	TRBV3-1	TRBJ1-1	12	TGTGCCAGCAGCCAAGTAGAGACTGAAGCTTTCTTT	CASSQVETEAFF
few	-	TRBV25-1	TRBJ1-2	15	TGTACCAGCAGTGGGGGAGGCGGAGCTAACTATGGCTACACCTTC	CTSSGGGGANYGYTF
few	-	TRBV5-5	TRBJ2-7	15	TGTGCCAGCAGCTCTCTCCAGGGGTCAGGGTACGAGCAGTACTTC	CASSSLQGSGYEQYF
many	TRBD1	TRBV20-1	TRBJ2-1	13	TGCAGTGCTCGAAGGACAGGCAGGAATGAGCAGTTCTTC	CSARRTGRNEQFF
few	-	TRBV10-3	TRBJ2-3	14	TGTGCCATCAGTGAGATGGGGGGTTCAGATACGCAGTATTTT	CAISEMGGSDTQYF
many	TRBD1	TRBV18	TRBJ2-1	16	TGTGCCAGCTCGTCCACAGGGGGCGAGTCCTACAATGAGCAGTTCTTC	CASSSTGGESYNEQFF
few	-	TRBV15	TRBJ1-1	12	TGTGCCACCAGGAGCCTGGGCACTGAAGCTTTCTTT	CATRSLGTEAFF
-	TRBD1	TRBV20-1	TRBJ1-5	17	TGCAGTGCCAGGATCGAGGAGGCGGGGACAGGGGGACAGCCCCAGCATTTT	CSARIEEAGTGGQPQHF
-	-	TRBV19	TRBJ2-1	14	TGTGCCAGTAGTATTCTTCTCGCAAACAATGAGCAGTTCTTC	CASSILLANNEQFF
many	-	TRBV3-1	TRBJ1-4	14	TGTGCCAGCAGCCCCCTTGGACGGGATGAAAAACTGTTTTTT	CASSPLGRDEKLFF
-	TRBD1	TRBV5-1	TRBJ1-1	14	TGCGCCAGCGCAACCGGGACAGCGAACACTGAAGCTTTCTTT	CASATGTANTEAFF
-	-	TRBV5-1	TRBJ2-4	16	TGCGCCAGCACCGATGGGTCCGGTTTAGCCAAAAACATTCAGTACTTC	CASTDGSGLAKNIQYF
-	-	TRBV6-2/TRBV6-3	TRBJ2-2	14	TGTGCCAGCACCAGATCCGGAGGGGCCGGGGAGCTGTTTTTT	CASTRSGGAGELFF
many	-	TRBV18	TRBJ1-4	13	TGTGCCAGCTCACCCGACTTGGGGGAAAAACTGTTTTTT	CASSPDLGEKLFF
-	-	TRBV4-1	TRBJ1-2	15	TGCGCCAGCAGCCAAGAGGACAATGAAAACTATGGCTACACCTTC	CASSQEDNENYGYTF
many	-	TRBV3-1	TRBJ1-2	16	TGTGCCAGCAGCCAAGAAGGAATACAGGGTAACTATGGCTACACCTTC	CASSQEGIQGNYGYTF
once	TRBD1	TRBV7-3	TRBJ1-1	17	TGTGCCAGCAGCTCGGGGACAGCCGGGGTCGAGGGCACTGAAGCTTTCTTT	CASSSGTAGVEGTEAFF
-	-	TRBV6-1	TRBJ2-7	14	TGTGCCAGCAGGTCCCCTCGCGGCTCCTACGAGCAGTACTTC	CASRSPRGSYEQYF
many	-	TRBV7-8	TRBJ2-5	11	TGTGCCAGCAGCCTATGGGAGACCCAGTACTTC	CASSLWETQYF
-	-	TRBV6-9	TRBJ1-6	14	TGTGCCAGCAGTTCCCTCGGGGGACACGCACCCCTCCACTTT	CASSSLGGHAPLHF
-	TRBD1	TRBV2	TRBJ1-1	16	TGTGCCAGCAGGAGGACAGGGGAGGGGATGAACACTGAAGCTTTCTTT	CASRRTGEGMNTEAFF
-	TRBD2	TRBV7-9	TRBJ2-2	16	TGTGCCAGCAGCTTCTCGAGCGGGGGGGACACCGGGGAGCTGTTTTTT	CASSFSSGGDTGELFF
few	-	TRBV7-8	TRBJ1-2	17	TGTGCCAGCAGCCGCTCGGCCAGGGAATTGGCTAACTATGGCTACACCTTC	CASSRSARELANYGYTF
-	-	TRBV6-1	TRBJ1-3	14	TGTGCCAGCAGTGAGCAGGTCACTGGAAACACCATATATTTT	CASSEQVTGNTIYF
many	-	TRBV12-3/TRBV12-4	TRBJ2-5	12	TGTGCCAGCAGGGGACCGCCGGAGACCCAGTACTTC	CASRGPPETQYF
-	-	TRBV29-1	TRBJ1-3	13	TGCAGCGTTGATGGGAACCGTGGAAACACCATATATTTT	CSVDGNRGNTIYF
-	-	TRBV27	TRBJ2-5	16	TGTGCCAGCAGTCCTGCCTCCGGGACAACCCAAGAGACCCAGTACTTC	CASSPASGTTQETQYF
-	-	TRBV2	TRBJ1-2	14	TGTGCCAGCAGTAGTTCAGGGACTAACTATGGCTACACCTTC	CASSSSGTNYGYTF
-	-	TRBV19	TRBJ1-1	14	TGTGCCAGTAGTATCACCAGCATGAACACTGAAGCTTTCTTT	CASSITSMNTEAFF
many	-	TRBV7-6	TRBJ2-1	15	TGTGCCAGCAGCTTACTTGCCAGGGAGGACAATGAGCAGTTCTTC	CASSLLAREDNEQFF
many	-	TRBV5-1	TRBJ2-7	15	TGCGCCAGCAACCCGGGACCGGGACAACGCTACGAGCAGTACTTC	CASNPGPGQRYEQYF
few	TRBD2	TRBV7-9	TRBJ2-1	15	TGTGCCAGCAGCTTGGGACTAGATTATTACAATGAGCAGTTCTTC	CASSLGLDYYNEQFF
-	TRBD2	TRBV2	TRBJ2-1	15	TGTGCCAGCAGTGAAAGGCTAGCGGGCTACAATGAGCAGTTCTTC	CASSERLAGYNEQFF
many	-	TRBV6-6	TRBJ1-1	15	TGTGCCAGCAGTTACTCCGAGAGGGGGAACACTGAAGCTTTCTTT	CASSYSERGNTEAFF
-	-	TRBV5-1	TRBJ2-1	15	TGCGCCAGCAGCTTGATCCGGGACGGAAACAATGAGCAGTTCTTC	CASSLIRDGNNEQFF
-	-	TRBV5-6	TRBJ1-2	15	TGTGCCAGCAGCTTGGAGAGGGGAATGTTAGGTGGCTACACCTTC	CASSLERGMLGGYTF
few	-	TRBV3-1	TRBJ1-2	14	TGTGCCAGCAGCCAAGAATTTAGGGCGAATGGCTACACCTTC	CASSQEFRANGYTF
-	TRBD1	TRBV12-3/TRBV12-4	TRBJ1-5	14	TGTGCCAGCAGTTTCTTCACAGGGGATCAGCCCCAGCATTTT	CASSFFTGDQPQHF
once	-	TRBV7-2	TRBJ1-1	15	TGTGCCAGCAGGTCCCCGGGAATTATGAACACTGAAGCTTTCTTT	CASRSPGIMNTEAFF
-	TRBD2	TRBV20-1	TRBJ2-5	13	TGCAGTGCTAGACAAACGGGAGGAGAGACCCAGTACTTC	CSARQTGGETQYF
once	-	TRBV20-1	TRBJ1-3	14	TGCAGTGCTCCCGGGGAGCGCTTAGGAAACACCATATATTTT	CSAPGERLGNTIYF
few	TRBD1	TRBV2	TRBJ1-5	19	TGTGCCAGCAGTGAGAGATTATGGGACAGGGGGCTTCGCAATCAGCCCCAGCATTTT	CASSERLWDRGLRNQPQHF
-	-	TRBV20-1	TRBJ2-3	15	TGCAGTGCTAGAGGGACTACGCTCCTGACAGATACGCAGTATTTT	CSARGTTLLTDTQYF
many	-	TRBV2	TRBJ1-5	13	TGTGCCAGCAGTGTTATGGAGAATCAGCCCCAGCATTTT	CASSVMENQPQHF
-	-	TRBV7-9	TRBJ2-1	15	TGTGCCAGCAGCAGTACCGGGACACTGTACAATGAGCAGTTCTTC	CASSSTGTLYNEQFF
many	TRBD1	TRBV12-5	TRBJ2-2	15	TGTGCTAGTGGTCCGGGACAGGGGTTCGCCGGGGAGCTGTTTTTT	CASGPGQGFAGELFF
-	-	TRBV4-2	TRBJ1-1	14	TGTGCCAGCAGCCAATTGCAAGAGAACACTGAAGCTTTCTTT	CASSQLQENTEAFF
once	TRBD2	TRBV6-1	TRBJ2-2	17	TGTGCCAGCAGTGGCCGGACTAGCGGGGGTCTCGCCGGGGAGCTGTTTTTT	CASSGRTSGGLAGELFF
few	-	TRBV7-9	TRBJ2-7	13	TGTGCCACCTCAGGGCAGGACGCCTACGAGCAGTACTTC	CATSGQDAYEQYF